This TCR beta chain comes out of a study of post-analysis software for immune sequencing data. Prepared libraries of TCR beta cDNA carried unique molecular identifiers. TCRdb ran MiXCR on the PCR reads and lists one entry per CDR3 protein. The sample shows more than 500,000 distinct CDR3 sequences, approximately 34% of them seen only once. This clonotype turned up a few times. Its specificity is unknown. Study-level findings and limits: Strong co-clustering by F measure was evident for samples that had been prepared in the same batch.

The receptor was derived from a girl aged 2-17 years with multiple sclerosis. The sample consisted of blood.

The DNA for the CDR3 is TGTGCCAGCAGCTTGGAGAACGGGGGGCTGGAGACCCAGTACTTC. This gives the protein CASSLENGGLETQYF. J is TRBJ2-5 and V is TRBV5-6; D may be TRBD2 (7 bases). The CDR3 runs to 15 residues. V was clipped by 0 bases and J by 5 bases, with 14 bases between them. Germline CDR1 and CDR2: SGHDT and YYEEEE.